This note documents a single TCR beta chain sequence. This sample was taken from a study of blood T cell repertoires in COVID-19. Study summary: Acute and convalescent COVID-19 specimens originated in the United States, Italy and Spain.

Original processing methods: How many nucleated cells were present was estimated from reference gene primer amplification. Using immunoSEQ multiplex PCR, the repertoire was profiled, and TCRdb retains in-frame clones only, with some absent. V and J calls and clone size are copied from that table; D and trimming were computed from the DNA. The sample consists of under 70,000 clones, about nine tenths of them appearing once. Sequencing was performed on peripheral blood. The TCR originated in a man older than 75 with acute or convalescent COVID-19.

Here the CDR3 reads CASRTDRGRLEETQYF. CDR3 in DNA: TGTGCCAGCAGGACCGACAGGGGGCGTCTTGAGGAGACCCAGTACTTC. The chain recombines TRBV28 with TRBJ2-5; 10 bases match TRBD1. The CDR3 is 16 amino acids. Germline V gene lookup returns CDR1 MDHEN and CDR2 SYDVKM. With 6 bases clipped from V and 5 bases from J, the junction kept 12 bases outside the gene matches.